This T cell receptor beta chain came from a study of T cell responses to AZD1222 COVID-19 vaccine. Study outcomes and limitations: Just five to seven people given AZD1222 tested seropositive at baseline.

Libraries were prepared by immunoSEQ multiplex PCR; TCRdb keeps only in-frame clonotypes and omits some of them. The table has roughly 130,000 clones, roughly nine tenths seen once. The J segment lost 8 bases and the V segment lost 4 bases, leaving 7 bases of the junction unmatched. Germline V gene sequence: CDR1 LGHDT, CDR2 YNNKEL (reference sequence). CDR3 length: 15 amino acids. As to this clone: Its target is unknown.

The sequence came from an adult in good health. The rearrangement joins TRBV3-1 (or the pseudogene TRBV3-2) to TRBJ1-6; 8 bases are a match to TRBD1. The sequences come from peripheral blood, collected on day 0 of AZD1222 vaccination. In nucleotides, the CDR3 is TGTGCCAGCAGCCGAGGACAGGGCTTAGATTCACCCCTCCACTTT. It encodes CASSRGQGLDSPLHF.